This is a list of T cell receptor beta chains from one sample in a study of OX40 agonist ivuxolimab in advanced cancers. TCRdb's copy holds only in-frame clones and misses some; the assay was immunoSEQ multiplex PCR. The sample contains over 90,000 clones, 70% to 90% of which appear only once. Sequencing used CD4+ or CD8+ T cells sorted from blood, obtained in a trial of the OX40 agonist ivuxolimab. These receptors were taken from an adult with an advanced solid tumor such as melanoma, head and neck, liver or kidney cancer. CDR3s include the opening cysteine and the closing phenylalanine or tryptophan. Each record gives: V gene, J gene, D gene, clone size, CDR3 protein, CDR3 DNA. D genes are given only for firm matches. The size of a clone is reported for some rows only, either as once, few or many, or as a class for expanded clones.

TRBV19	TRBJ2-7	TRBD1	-	CASSPGQGLSYEQYF	TGTGCCAGTAGTCCAGGACAGGGACTTTCCTACGAGCAGTACTTC
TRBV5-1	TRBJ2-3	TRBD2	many	CASSPSGNADTQYF	TGCGCCAGCAGCCCTAGCGGGAACGCAGATACGCAGTATTTT
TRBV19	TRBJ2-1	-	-	CASSTPNRGEQFF	TGTGCCAGTAGTACCCCAAATCGAGGTGAGCAGTTCTTC
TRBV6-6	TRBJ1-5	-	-	CASTHDSYQPQHF	TGTGCCAGCACCCACGACAGTTATCAGCCCCAGCATTTT
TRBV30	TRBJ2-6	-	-	CAWSNHNSGANVLTF	TGTGCCTGGAGTAATCACAACTCTGGGGCCAACGTCCTGACTTTC
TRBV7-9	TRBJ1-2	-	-	CASSLGSTGEIYGYTF	TGTGCCAGCAGCTTAGGCTCGACAGGAGAGATATATGGCTACACCTTC
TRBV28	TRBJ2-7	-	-	CASSPSSYEQYF	TGTGCCAGCTCCCCCTCCTCCTACGAGCAGTACTTC
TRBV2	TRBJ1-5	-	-	CASSLLGGTQPQHF	TGTGCCAGCAGTCTACTCGGAGGGACTCAGCCCCAGCATTTT
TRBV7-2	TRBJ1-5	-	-	CASSLGWGPGQPQHF	TGTGCCAGCAGCTTAGGGTGGGGACCGGGCCAGCCCCAGCATTTT
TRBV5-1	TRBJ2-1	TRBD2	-	CASSSGLADSYNEQFF	TGCGCCAGCAGCAGCGGACTAGCGGACTCCTACAATGAGCAGTTCTTC
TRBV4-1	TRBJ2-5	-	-	CASSQETTSQETQYF	TGCGCCAGCAGCCAAGAGACGACTAGTCAAGAGACCCAGTACTTC
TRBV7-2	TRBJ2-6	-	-	CASSASGLRSGANVLTF	TGTGCCAGCAGCGCATCCGGGCTCCGCTCTGGGGCCAACGTCCTGACTTTC
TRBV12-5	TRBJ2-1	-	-	CASGLAGTRGWQFF	TGTGCTAGTGGTTTAGCCGGGACCCGGGGGTGGCAGTTCTTC
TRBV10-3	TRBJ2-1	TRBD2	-	CAISELGTSGGQSSYNEQFF	TGTGCCATCAGTGAGCTAGGGACTAGCGGGGGTCAAAGCTCCTACAATGAGCAGTTCTTC